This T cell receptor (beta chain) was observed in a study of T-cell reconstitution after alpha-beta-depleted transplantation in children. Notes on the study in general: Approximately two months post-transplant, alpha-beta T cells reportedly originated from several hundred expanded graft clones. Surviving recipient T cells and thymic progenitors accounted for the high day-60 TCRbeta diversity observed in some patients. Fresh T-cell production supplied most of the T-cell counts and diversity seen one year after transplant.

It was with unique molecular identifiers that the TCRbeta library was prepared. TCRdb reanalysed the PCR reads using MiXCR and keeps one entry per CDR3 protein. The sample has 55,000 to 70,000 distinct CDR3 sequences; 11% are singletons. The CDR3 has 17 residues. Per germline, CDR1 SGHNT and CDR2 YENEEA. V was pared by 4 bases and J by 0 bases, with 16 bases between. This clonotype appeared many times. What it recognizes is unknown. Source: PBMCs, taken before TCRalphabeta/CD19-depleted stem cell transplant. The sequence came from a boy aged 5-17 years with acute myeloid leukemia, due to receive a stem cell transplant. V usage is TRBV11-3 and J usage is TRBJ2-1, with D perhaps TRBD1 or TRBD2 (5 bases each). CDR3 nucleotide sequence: TGTGCCAGCAGCTCCCGGGACGCCACTAGCTCCTACAATGAGCAGTTCTTC. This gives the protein CASSSRDATSSYNEQFF. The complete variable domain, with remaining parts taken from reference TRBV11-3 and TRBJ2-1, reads EAGVVQSPRYKIIEKKQPVAFWCNPISGHNTLYWYLQNLGQGPELLIRYENEEAVDDSQLPKDRFSAERLKGVDSTLKIQPAELGDSAVYLCASSSRDATSSYNEQFFGPGTRLTVL.